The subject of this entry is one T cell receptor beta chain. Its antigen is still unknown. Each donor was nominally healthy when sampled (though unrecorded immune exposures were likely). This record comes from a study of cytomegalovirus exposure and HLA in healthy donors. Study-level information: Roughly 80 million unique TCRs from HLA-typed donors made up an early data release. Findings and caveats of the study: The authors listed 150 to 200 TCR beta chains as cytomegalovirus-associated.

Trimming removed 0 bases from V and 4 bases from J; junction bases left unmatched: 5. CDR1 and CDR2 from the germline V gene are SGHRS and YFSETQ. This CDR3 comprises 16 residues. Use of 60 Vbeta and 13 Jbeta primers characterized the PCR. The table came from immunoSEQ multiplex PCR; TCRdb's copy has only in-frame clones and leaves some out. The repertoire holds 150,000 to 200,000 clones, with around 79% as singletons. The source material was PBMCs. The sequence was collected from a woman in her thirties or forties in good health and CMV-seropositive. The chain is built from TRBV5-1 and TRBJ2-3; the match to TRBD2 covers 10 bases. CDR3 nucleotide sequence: TGCGCCAGCAGCTTGGTTTTAGCGGGGGGAGCAGATACGCAGTATTTT. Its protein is CASSLVLAGGADTQYF.